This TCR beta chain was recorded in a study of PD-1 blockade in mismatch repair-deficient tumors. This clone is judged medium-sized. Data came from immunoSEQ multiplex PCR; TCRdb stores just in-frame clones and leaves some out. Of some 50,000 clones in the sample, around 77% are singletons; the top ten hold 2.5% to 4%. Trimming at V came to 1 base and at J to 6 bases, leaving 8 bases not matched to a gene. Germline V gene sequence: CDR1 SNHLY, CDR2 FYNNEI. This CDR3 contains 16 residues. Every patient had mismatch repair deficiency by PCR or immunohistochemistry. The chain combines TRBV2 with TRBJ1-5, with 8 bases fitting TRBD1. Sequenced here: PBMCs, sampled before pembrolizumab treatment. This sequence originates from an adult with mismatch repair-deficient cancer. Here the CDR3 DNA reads TGTGCCAGCAGTGAAGAACCGGACAGGGCTGCTCAGCCCCAGCATTTT. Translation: CASSEEPDRAAQPQHF.